These 13 T cell receptor beta chains share one sample of origin, sequenced in a study of relationships among human T cell subsets. TCR alpha and beta CDR3s were amplified from mRNA by semiquantitative ARM-PCR. Tagged nested gene-specific primers were used first, then communal superprimers amplified exponentially. TCRdb itself ran the multiplex PCR reads through MiXCR, one entry per CDR3 protein. The sample shows 6,700 or so distinct CDR3 sequences, 70% of them seen only once. Pooled CD4+ and CD8+ T cells were bead-selected with anti-CD45RA to get naive and transitional cells. The sequencing input was naive and transitional (CD45RA+) T cells sorted from blood. The receptors were gathered from a man aged 40-50 years in good health.

The chain combines TRBV28 with TRBJ1-5; D may be TRBD1 (6 bases). The germline V and J ends were trimmed by 6 bases and 7 bases, with 16 bases remaining between them. The CDR3 covers 14 residues. The germline gives CDR1 MDHEN, CDR2 SYDVKM. The CDR3 here is CASSPRQGTQPQHF. For the CDR3, the DNA is TGTGCCAGCAGCCCGCGGCAGGGGACCCAGCCCCAGCATTTT.

The genes are TRBV7-9 and TRBJ2-7; D is possibly TRBD2 (5 bases). The germline V and J ends were trimmed by 4 bases and 1 base, with 17 bases remaining between them. The CDR3 extends over 16 amino acids. Germline V gene data show CDR1 as SEHNR and CDR2 as FQNEAQ (reference sequence). The CDR3 loop reads CASSSLGVVKSYEQYF. In nucleotides, the CDR3 is TGTGCCAGCAGCTCCCTGGGAGTGGTTAAGTCCTACGAGCAGTACTTC.

This clonotype was recorded once. CDR3 DNA sequence: TGTGCCAGCAGTTTGGATACGGGCCTTCGTCCCCACGAGCAGTACTTC. Residues: CASSLDTGLRPHEQYF. J is TRBJ2-7 and V is TRBV28; D gene ambiguous. The V gene's germline CDR1 is MDHEN and CDR2 SYDVKM. V lost 3 bases and J 5 bases, leaving 20 bases between the germline ends. This CDR3 is built from 16 residues.

This clonotype was detected a few times. The chain links TRBV4-1 to TRBJ2-1; D might be TRBD1 (6 bases). Between the trimmed V and J ends, which lost 0 bases and 8 bases, there was a span of 11 bases. CDR3 length: 14 residues. Germline lookup yields CDR1 MGHRA and CDR2 YSYEKL. CDR3 DNA: TGCGCCAGCAGCCAAGATTGGGACAACGATGAGCAGTTCTTC. Amino acid sequence: CASSQDWDNDEQFF.

This chain connects TRBV6-6 to TRBJ1-1, with D possibly being TRBD1 (5 bases). Germline loops: CDR1 MNHNY, CDR2 SVGAGI (reference sequence). The CDR3 consists of 15 residues. Trimming left V 2 bases short and J 5 bases short, with 15 bases between. The CDR3 coding sequence is TGTGCCAGCAGTTACCCTACAGGAAGAAAAACTGAAGCTTTCTTT. Translating it yields CASSYPTGRKTEAFF.

The chain links TRBV28 to TRBJ1-5, with D perhaps matching TRBD1 (5 bases). Germline V gene sequence: CDR1 MDHEN, CDR2 SYDVKM. The CDR3 is 14 residues long. V lost 3 bases to trimming and J lost 7 bases, with 13 bases between them. The DNA for the CDR3 is TGTGCCAGCAGTTTTGATAGGGGAAGACAGCCCCAGCATTTT. Its protein is CASSFDRGRQPQHF.

This clonotype was recorded a few times. This chain connects TRBV10-3 to TRBJ2-3; 16 nucleotides agree with TRBD2. This CDR3 is 16 amino acids long. The V gene end was trimmed by 6 bases and the J gene end by 4 bases; junction bases not matched to a gene: 4. Germline CDR1 ENHRY, CDR2 SYGVKD. The CDR3 spells CAIRGTSGREPDTQYF. The CDR3 region has the DNA TGTGCCATCAGAGGGACTAGCGGGAGGGAACCAGATACGCAGTATTTT.

This clonotype was seen just once. The chain employs TRBV7-8 and TRBJ2-7; 7 positions agree with TRBD2. Per the germline V gene, CDR1 is SGHVS and CDR2 is FQNEAQ. Losses at the gene ends were 5 bases for V and 2 bases for J; bases not matched to a gene: 9. The CDR3 is made up of 15 amino acids. The DNA of the CDR3 is TGTGCCAGCAGCCCTATTATAGGACTAGCCTACGAGCAGTACTTC. This sequence encodes CASSPIIGLAYEQYF.

V and J are TRBV7-8 and TRBJ2-7; 7 nucleotides line up with TRBD2. V trimming: 7 bases; J trimming: 5 bases; junction bases outside the gene matches: 14. Germline V gene sequence: CDR1 SGHVS, CDR2 FQNEAQ. The CDR3 spans 15 residues. CDR3 nucleotides: TGTGCCAGCATCCCTGGGGCGACTAGCAGGCACGAGCAGTACTTC. Translation: CASIPGATSRHEQYF. Full variable domain (rest looked up from reference TRBV7-8 and TRBJ2-7): GAGVSQSPRYKVAKRGQDVALRCDPISGHVSLFWYQQALGQGPEFLTYFQNEAQLDKSGLPSDRFFAERPEGSVSTLKIQRTQQEDSAVYLCASIPGATSRHEQYFGPGTRLTVT.

CDR3 region: CASGRDLSGYTF. The CDR3 DNA sequence: TGTGCCAGCGGACGGGACTTGAGTGGCTACACCTTC. The V gene is TRBV14, the J gene TRBJ1-2, with a tentative D call TRBD1 (5 bases). Germline values: CDR1 SGHDN, CDR2 FVKESK. The CDR3 has 12 amino acids. Trimming cost V 8 bases and J 7 bases, with 14 bases left between them.

This clonotype was observed a few times. The chain links TRBV4-2 to TRBJ1-1; 9 bases line up with TRBD1. The V gene end was trimmed by 3 bases and the J gene end by 1 base; junction bases not matched to a gene: 3. Per the germline V gene, CDR1 is LGHNA and CDR2 is YNFKEQ. The CDR3 runs 15 residues. The CDR3 DNA sequence: TGTGCCAGCAGCCAGGCGACAGGGGGGAACACTGAAGCTTTCTTT. It specifies CASSQATGGNTEAFF.

The chain uses TRBV12-3 or TRBV12-4 and TRBJ2-1; no clear D. V lost 5 bases and J lost 5, with 4 bases in between. The length of the CDR3 is 11 residues. The CDR3 region is CASSRNNEQFF. CDR3 sequence (DNA): TGTGCCAGCAGTCGCAACAATGAGCAGTTCTTC.

CDR3 in DNA: TGTGCCAGCAGCCGGAGCGCAACCAAAAACATTCAGTACTTC. Its protein product is CASSRSATKNIQYF. The chain links TRBV7-8 to TRBJ2-4; the D is unclear. The CDR3 covers 14 residues. Between the trimmed V and J ends, which lost 5 bases and 2 bases, there was a span of 10 bases. Germline values: CDR1 SGHVS, CDR2 FQNEAQ.